This T cell receptor (beta chain) was recovered during a study of beta chain features in type 1 diabetes. The purity of all sorted populations exceeded 98%. Expressed TCRB transcripts were sequenced after all isolated RNA was converted to cDNA. Assay: immunoSEQ multiplex PCR; the TCRdb copy retains only in-frame clones and omits some. The sample has 970,000 or so clones, about a sixth seen once. J was trimmed by 7 bases and V by 0 bases; bases with no gene match: 6. The CDR3 sequence is 14 residues long. Germline-derived CDR1 and CDR2 are SGHNT and YYREEE (reference sequence). The receptor comes from a woman aged 18-30 years in good health. The specimen sequenced was naive CD4+ T cells from blood. The chain carries TRBV5-4 and TRBJ2-7; TRBD1 aligns across 8 bases. CDR3 bases: TGTGCCAGCAGCTTGGGACAGGGGCTGGGGGAGCAGTACTTC. It specifies CASSLGQGLGEQYF.